The clone carrying this T cell receptor beta chain was recorded many times. Its antigen remains unidentified. This entry comes from a study of glioma-infiltrating T cells. Findings and caveats of the study: Non-neoplastic patients had below-expected tissue-blood divergence, while all gliomas exceeded expectation. Tissue and blood shared very few CDR3 sequences.

In germline, CDR1 is KGHSH, CDR2 LQKENI. V was shortened by 3 bases and J by 3 bases, with 12 bases between the two germline ends. The CDR3 extends over 14 amino acids. TCR alpha and beta CDR3 regions were amplified from RNA using iRepertoire nested multiplex PCR. One-step reverse transcription and amplification started from approximately 100-400 ng of tissue mRNA or PBMC total RNA. TCRdb processed the multiplex PCR reads anew with MiXCR; each CDR3 protein has one entry. The sample shows 100,000 to 150,000 distinct CDR3 sequences, roughly 25% of them seen only once. Material for sequencing was glioma tissue, nonneoplastic brain tissue, or PBMCs (not recorded which). The genes are TRBV18 and TRBJ2-7; D may be TRBD1 (6 bases). The sequence was obtained from a human donor with low-grade glioma or glioblastoma, undergoing nonglioma brain surgery, or in good health (not recorded which). CDR3 region: CASSPDRDDYEQYF. CDR3 DNA: TGTGCCAGCTCACCGGACAGAGATGACTACGAGCAGTACTTC.